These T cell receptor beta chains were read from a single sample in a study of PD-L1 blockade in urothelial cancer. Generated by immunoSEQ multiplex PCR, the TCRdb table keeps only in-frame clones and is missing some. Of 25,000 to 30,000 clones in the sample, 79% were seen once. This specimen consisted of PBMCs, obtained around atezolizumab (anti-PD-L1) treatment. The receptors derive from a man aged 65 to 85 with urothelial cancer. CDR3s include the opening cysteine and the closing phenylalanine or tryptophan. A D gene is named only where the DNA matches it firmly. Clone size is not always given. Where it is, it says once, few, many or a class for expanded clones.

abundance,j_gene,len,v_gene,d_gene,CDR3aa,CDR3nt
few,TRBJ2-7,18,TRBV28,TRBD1,CASSPSRGLGSIAYEQYF,TGTGCCAGCAGTCCCAGCAGGGGGCTCGGCAGTATTGCCTACGAGCAGTACTTC
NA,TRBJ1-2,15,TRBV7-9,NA,CATKESTASYYGYTF,TGTGCCACAAAAGAATCGACAGCCAGCTACTATGGCTACACCTTC
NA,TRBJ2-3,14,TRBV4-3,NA,CASSPEMSTDTQYF,TGCGCCAGCAGCCCTGAGATGAGCACAGATACGCAGTATTTT
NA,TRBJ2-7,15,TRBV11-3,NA,CASSPRAASSYEQYF,TGTGCCAGCAGCCCCCGCGCCGCGAGCTCCTACGAGCAGTACTTC
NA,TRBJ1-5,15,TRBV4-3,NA,CASSQAQGLGQPQHF,TGCGCCAGCAGCCAAGCTCAGGGGCTAGGACAGCCCCAGCATTTT
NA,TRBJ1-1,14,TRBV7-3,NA,CASSRGGEGTEAFF,TGTGCCAGCAGCCGAGGAGGGGAAGGCACTGAAGCTTTCTTT
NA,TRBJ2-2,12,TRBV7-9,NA,CASSLRAGELFF,TGTGCCAGCAGCTTAAGAGCCGGGGAGCTGTTTTTT
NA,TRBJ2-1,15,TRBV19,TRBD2,CASRLAGGPVGEQFF,TGTGCCAGTAGGCTAGCGGGAGGGCCAGTTGGGGAGCAGTTCTTC
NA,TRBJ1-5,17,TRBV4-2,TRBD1,CASSQEGTGTSNQPQHF,TGTGCCAGCAGCCAAGAAGGGACAGGGACCAGCAATCAGCCCCAGCATTTT
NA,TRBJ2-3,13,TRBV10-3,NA,CAISEVSADTQYF,TGTGCCATCAGTGAGGTATCGGCAGATACGCAGTATTTT
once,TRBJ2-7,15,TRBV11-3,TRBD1,CASSPGTGRSYEQYF,TGTGCCAGCAGCCCCGGGACAGGGAGATCCTACGAGCAGTACTTC
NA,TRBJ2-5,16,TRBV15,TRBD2,CATSRGGLAGVETQYF,TGTGCCACCAGCCGAGGGGGACTAGCGGGAGTGGAGACCCAGTACTTC
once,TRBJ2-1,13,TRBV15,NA,CATSRGPADSEFF,TGTGCCACCAGCAGAGGGCCAGCGGACTCCGAGTTCTTC
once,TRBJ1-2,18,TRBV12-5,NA,CASGLVPGRGRANYGYTF,TGTGCTAGTGGTTTGGTACCGGGCAGGGGACGAGCTAACTATGGCTACACCTTC
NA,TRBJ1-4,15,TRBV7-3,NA,CASSPRQALNEKLFF,TGTGCCAGCAGCCCTCGACAGGCCCTTAATGAAAAACTGTTTTTT
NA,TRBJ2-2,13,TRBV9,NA,CASCRDSGGELFF,TGTGCCAGTTGCCGGGACTCCGGCGGGGAGCTGTTTTTT
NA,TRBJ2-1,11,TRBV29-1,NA,CSVGSQSEQFF,TGCAGCGTTGGGTCGCAGTCCGAGCAGTTCTTC
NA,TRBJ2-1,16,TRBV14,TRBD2,CASGSGLAGVINEQFF,TGTGCCAGCGGATCGGGACTAGCGGGAGTTATCAATGAGCAGTTCTTC
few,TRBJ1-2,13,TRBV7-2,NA,CASSLGWGGGYTF,TGTGCCAGCAGCTTAGGGTGGGGGGGAGGCTACACCTTC
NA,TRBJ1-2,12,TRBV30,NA,CAWRYPVEGYTF,TGTGCCTGGAGGTACCCGGTTGAAGGCTACACCTTC
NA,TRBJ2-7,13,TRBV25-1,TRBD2,CASPNETSGRRYF,TGTGCCAGCCCCAACGAGACTAGCGGGCGGAGATACTTC
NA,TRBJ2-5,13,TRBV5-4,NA,CASSAGPKETQYF,TGTGCCAGCAGCGCGGGACCGAAAGAGACCCAGTACTTC
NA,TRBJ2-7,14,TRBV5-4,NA,CASSLGYSSYEQYF,TGTGCCAGCAGCTTAGGCTACAGTAGCTACGAGCAGTACTTC
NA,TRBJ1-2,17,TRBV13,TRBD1,CASSLRSQRDRGGGYTF,TGTGCCAGCAGCTTAAGGTCCCAACGGGACAGGGGAGGAGGCTACACCTTC
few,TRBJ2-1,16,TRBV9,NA,CASSVTPGTPEGEQFF,TGTGCCAGCAGCGTGACACCGGGAACCCCAGAGGGTGAGCAGTTCTTC
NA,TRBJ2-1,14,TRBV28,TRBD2,CASSTPGTINEQFF,TGTGCCAGCAGTACCCCCGGGACTATCAATGAGCAGTTCTTC
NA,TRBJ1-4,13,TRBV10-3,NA,CAISDWSGEKLFF,TGTGCCATCAGTGATTGGTCCGGGGAAAAACTGTTTTTT
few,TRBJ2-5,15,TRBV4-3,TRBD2,CASSQLAGAGETQYF,TGCGCCAGCAGCCAACTAGCGGGAGCAGGAGAGACCCAGTACTTC
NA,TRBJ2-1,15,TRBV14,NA,CASSQDLSRAHEQFF,TGTGCCAGCAGCCAAGATCTAAGCAGGGCCCATGAGCAGTTCTTC
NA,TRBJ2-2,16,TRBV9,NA,CASSVDITGRTGELFF,TGTGCCAGCAGCGTAGATATCACAGGGCGCACCGGGGAGCTGTTTTTT
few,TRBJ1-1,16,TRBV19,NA,CASSIAVGGAWTEAFF,TGTGCCAGTAGTATAGCGGTAGGAGGGGCTTGGACTGAAGCTTTCTTT
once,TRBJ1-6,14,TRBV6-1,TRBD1,CASSDQGATVPLHF,TGTGCCAGCAGTGATCAGGGGGCAACGGTACCCCTCCACTTT
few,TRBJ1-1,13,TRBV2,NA,CASSGNKNTEAFF,TGTGCCAGCAGTGGTAATAAGAACACTGAAGCTTTCTTT
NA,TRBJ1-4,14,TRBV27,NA,CASSLLSRNEKLFF,TGTGCCAGCAGTTTATTGTCGAGGAATGAAAAACTGTTTTTT
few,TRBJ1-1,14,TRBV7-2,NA,CASSLGAGNTEAFF,TGTGCCAGCAGCTTAGGAGCCGGGAACACTGAAGCTTTCTTT
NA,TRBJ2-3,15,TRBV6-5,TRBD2,CASSSPRGRADTQYF,TGTGCCAGCAGCTCCCCCCGGGGGAGGGCGGATACGCAGTATTTT
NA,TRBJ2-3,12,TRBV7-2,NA,CASSRAGDTQYF,TGTGCCAGCAGCAGAGCGGGAGATACGCAGTATTTT
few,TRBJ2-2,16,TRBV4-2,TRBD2,CASSQEGGGNTGELFF,TGTGCCAGCAGCCAAGAAGGCGGGGGAAACACCGGGGAGCTGTTTTTT
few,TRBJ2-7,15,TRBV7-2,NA,CASSRWQVTSYEQYF,TGTGCCAGCAGCCGATGGCAGGTTACCTCCTACGAGCAGTACTTC
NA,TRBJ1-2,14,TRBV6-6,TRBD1,CASSPGTANYGYTF,TGTGCCAGCAGTCCCGGGACAGCTAACTATGGCTACACCTTC
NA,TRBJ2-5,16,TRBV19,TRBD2,CASSVTGTSGIGAQYF,TGTGCCAGTAGTGTTACCGGGACTAGCGGGATTGGGGCCCAGTACTTC
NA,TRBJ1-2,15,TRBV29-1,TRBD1,CSVEGLVQGADGYTF,TGCAGCGTTGAAGGATTGGTTCAGGGGGCAGATGGCTACACCTTC
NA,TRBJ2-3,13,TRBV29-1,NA,CSAPPSAADTQYF,TGCAGCGCTCCGCCCTCAGCAGCGGATACGCAGTATTTT
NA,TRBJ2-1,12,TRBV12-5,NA,CASGSLDNEQFF,TGTGCTAGTGGTTCTTTAGACAATGAGCAGTTCTTC
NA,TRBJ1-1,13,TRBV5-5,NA,CASRSTGNTEAFF,TGTGCCAGCAGATCGACAGGGAACACTGAAGCTTTCTTT
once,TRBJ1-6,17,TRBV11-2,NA,CASSPREGARLNSPLHF,TGTGCCAGCAGCCCTAGAGAAGGGGCAAGATTGAATTCACCCCTCCACTTT
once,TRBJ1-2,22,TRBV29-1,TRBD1,CSVGYGPQKAFTGTGANYGYTF,TGCAGCGTTGGATATGGTCCCCAAAAAGCTTTTACCGGGACAGGGGCGAACTATGGCTACACCTTC
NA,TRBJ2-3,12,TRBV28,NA,CASSSLGDTQYF,TGTGCCAGCAGTTCCCTCGGAGATACGCAGTATTTT
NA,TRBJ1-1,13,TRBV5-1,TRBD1,CASSRQGNTEAFF,TGCGCCAGCAGCAGACAGGGGAACACTGAAGCTTTCTTT
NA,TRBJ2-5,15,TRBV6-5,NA,CASSHPTGYQETQYF,TGTGCCAGCAGTCACCCCACGGGGTACCAAGAGACCCAGTACTTC
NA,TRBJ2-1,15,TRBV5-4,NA,CASSLIPGRHNEQFF,TGTGCCAGCAGCTTGATTCCAGGCAGGCACAATGAGCAGTTCTTC
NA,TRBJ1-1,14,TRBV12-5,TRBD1,CASAETGVRTEAFF,TGTGCTAGTGCCGAGACAGGGGTTAGAACTGAAGCTTTCTTT
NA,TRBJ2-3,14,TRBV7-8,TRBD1,CASSAYRGTDTQYF,TGTGCCAGCAGCGCATACAGGGGGACAGATACGCAGTATTTT
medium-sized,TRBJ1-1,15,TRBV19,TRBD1,CASRPRQGVYTEAFF,TGTGCCAGTAGACCTAGACAGGGGGTATACACTGAAGCTTTCTTT
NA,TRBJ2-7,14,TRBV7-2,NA,CASSLATGRYEQYF,TGTGCCAGCAGCCTCGCGACAGGCCGGTACGAGCAGTACTTC
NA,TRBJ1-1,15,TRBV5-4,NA,CASSLARRTDTEAFF,TGTGCCAGCAGCTTGGCGCGCAGGACAGACACTGAAGCTTTCTTT
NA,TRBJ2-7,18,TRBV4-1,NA,CASSQDLPGATLYYEQYF,TGCGCCAGCAGCCAAGATCTTCCAGGGGCGACTCTTTACTACGAGCAGTACTTC
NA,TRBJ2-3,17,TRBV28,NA,CASSGRGGIASTDTQYF,TGTGCCAGCAGTGGGAGGGGGGGGATCGCTAGCACAGATACGCAGTATTTT
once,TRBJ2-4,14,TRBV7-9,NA,CASSPLSAKNIQYF,TGTGCCAGCAGTCCCCTGTCGGCCAAAAACATTCAGTACTTC